The 9 T cell receptor beta chains listed next were all sequenced from one sample in a study of shared clonotypes between healthy human individuals. The method was immunoSEQ multiplex PCR; TCRdb's version includes in-frame clones alone and lacks a portion of them. Of roughly 1,100,000 clones listed, 65% to 75% are singletons. Sequences were obtained from memory CD4+ T cells sorted from blood. Subset noted: CD45RA-negative fraction. These receptor sequences come from a man aged 18 to 29 in good health.

This clone was detected only once. The same CDR3 can be traced to other DNA sequences in this sample. V and J are TRBV27 and TRBJ2-2; D gene ambiguous. Germline V gene lookup returns CDR1 MNHEY and CDR2 SMNVEV (reference sequence). The CDR3 extends over 14 amino acids. V shed 2 bases and J shed 0 bases, with 4 bases lying between them. The CDR3 DNA follows: TGTGCCAGCAGTTTACAGGCGAACACCGGGGAGCTGTTTTTT. Residues: CASSLQANTGELFF.

This clone was observed a few times. The rearrangement uses TRBV6-6 and TRBJ1-5; D gene unclear. This CDR3 contains 16 residues. Trimming shortened V by 0 bases and J by 0 bases, and 9 bases separated the two germline ends. Germline CDR1 MNHNY, CDR2 SVGAGI (reference sequence). CDR3 loop: CASSYSPFDSNQPQHF. CDR3 bases: TGTGCCAGCAGTTACTCCCCGTTCGATAGCAATCAGCCCCAGCATTTT.

V is TRBV5-1 and J is TRBJ2-7; TRBD1 matches 9 bases. The CDR3 totals 15 residues. J was trimmed by 0 bases and V by 4 bases; bases with no gene match: 5. Per germline, CDR1 SGHRS and CDR2 YFSETQ. In DNA, the CDR3 is TGCGCCAGCAGCCCCGGGACAGGGAGCTCCTACGAGCAGTACTTC. This gives the protein CASSPGTGSSYEQYF.

This clone was observed once. The V and J genes are TRBV4-1 and TRBJ2-1, with D perhaps TRBD2 (6 bases). Deletions cut 4 bases from V and 4 bases from J, with 17 bases between. The CDR3 totals 16 residues. CDR1 and CDR2 from the germline V gene are MGHRA and YSYEKL. DNA of the CDR3: TGCGCCAGCAGCCTGAACTTGCGGAGGGAATACAATGAGCAGTTCTTC. Translating gives CASSLNLRREYNEQFF.

V and J are TRBV7-3 and TRBJ1-1; possible D gene TRBD1, 5 bases. The CDR3 sequence is 13 residues long. Germline loops: CDR1 SGHTA, CDR2 FQGTGA. Trimming pared 5 bases from V and 7 bases from J, leaving 14 bases between. The CDR3 DNA follows: TGTGCCAGCAGCATGGGGCCAACCGGTGAAGCTTTCTTT. Translation: CASSMGPTGEAFF.

Only a few counts were recorded for this clone. This rearrangement joins TRBV19 to TRBJ1-1, with D unclear. The length of the CDR3 is 12 residues. In germline, CDR1 is LNHDA, CDR2 SQIVND (reference sequence). Trimming shortened V by 7 bases and J by 1 base, and 7 bases separated the two germline ends. CDR3 coding DNA: TGTGCCAGTATTTATAGGAACACTGAAGCTTTCTTT. Its translation: CASIYRNTEAFF.

V gene TRBV14 combines with J gene TRBJ1-2; D gene unclear. CDR1 and CDR2 from the germline V gene are SGHDN and FVKESK. The CDR3 is 13 residues long. The V end was cut by 4 bases, the J end by 3 bases, with 9 bases between. For the CDR3, the DNA is TGTGCCAGCAGCCCTGACTCCTACTATGGCTACACCTTC. Its protein is CASSPDSYYGYTF. Looking up the rest from reference TRBV14 and TRBJ1-2 gives the full variable domain: EAGVTQFPSHSVIEKGQTVTLRCDPISGHDNLYWYRRVMGKEIKFLLHFVKESKQDESGMPNNRFLAERTGGTYSTLKVQPAELEDSGVYFCASSPDSYYGYTFGSGTRLTVV.

CDR3 DNA: TGTGCCAGCTCACCTCTAGCGTACGCTTACTCCTACGAGCAGTACTTC. It codes for CASSPLAYAYSYEQYF. The chain joins TRBV18 to TRBJ2-7; possible D gene TRBD2, 6 bases. With 3 bases removed from V and 0 bases from J, the gap between germline ends came to 15 bases. The CDR3 consists of 16 residues. CDR1 and CDR2 (germline): KGHSH, LQKENI.

This chain uses TRBV2 with TRBJ1-2; D gene ambiguous. The CDR3 sequence is 12 residues long. Germline V gene sequence: CDR1 SNHLY, CDR2 FYNNEI. V lost 3 bases, J lost 5 bases, and 7 bases lay in between. The CDR3 region has the DNA TGTGCCAGCAGTGAGACGTCGTATGGCTACACCTTC. Translation: CASSETSYGYTF. The full variable domain, in which reference TRBV2 and TRBJ1-2 provide the parts outside the CDR3, is EPEVTQTPSHQVTQMGQEVILRCVPISNHLYFYWYRQILGQKVEFLVSFYNNEISEKSEIFDDQFSVERPDGSNFTLKIRSTKLEDSAMYFCASSETSYGYTFGSGTRLTVV.